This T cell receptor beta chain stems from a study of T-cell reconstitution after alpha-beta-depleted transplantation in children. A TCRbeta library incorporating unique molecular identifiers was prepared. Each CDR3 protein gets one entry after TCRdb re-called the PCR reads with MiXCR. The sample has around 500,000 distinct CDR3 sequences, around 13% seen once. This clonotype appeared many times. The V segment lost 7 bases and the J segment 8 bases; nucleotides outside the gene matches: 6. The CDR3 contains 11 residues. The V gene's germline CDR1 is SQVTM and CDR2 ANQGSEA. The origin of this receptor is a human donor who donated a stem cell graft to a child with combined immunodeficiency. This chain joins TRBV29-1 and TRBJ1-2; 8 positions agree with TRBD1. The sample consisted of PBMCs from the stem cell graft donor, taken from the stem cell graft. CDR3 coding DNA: TGCAGCGCTGACAGGGGTGGAGGCTACACCTTC. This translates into CSADRGGGYTF.